The source of this TCR beta chain is a study of blood T cell repertoires in COVID-19. The overall study: Whether acute or convalescent, the COVID-19 samples came from the United States, Italy and Spain. Sources were T cells, B-cell-depleted T cells, or PBMCs; the material itself was cDNA or gDNA.

Germline values: CDR1 SGHNT, CDR2 YENEEA. The CDR3 is 19 amino acids. V shed 2 bases and J shed 0 bases, with 17 bases lying between them. In the original workflow: Researchers report that nucleated cell counts were estimated from reference gene primer amplification. This table comes from immunoSEQ multiplex PCR, and its TCRdb copy is limited to in-frame clones, with some not included. That table gives V, J and clone size, and the DNA gave D and trimming. Of approximately 88,000 clones in the sample, 75% to 95% are singletons; the top ten hold just under 4%. Sequencing was performed on peripheral blood. This receptor was obtained from a woman between 45 and 65 years old in a cohort sampled during active COVID-19. The chain joins TRBV11-3 to TRBJ2-6; D perhaps matches TRBD1 (6 bases). The CDR3 region is CASSLTDRITSSGANVLTF. DNA of the CDR3: TGTGCCAGCAGCTTAACTGACAGGATAACGAGCTCTGGGGCCAACGTCCTGACTTTC.